By share, the clone carrying this T cell receptor beta chain counts as medium-sized. This sample was taken from a study of low-dose radiotherapy and immunotherapy resistance in tumors. The CDR3 has 16 residues. Trimming left V 5 bases short and J 2 bases short, with 17 bases between. CDR1 is KGHSY, CDR2 FQNENV, per germline. TRAV and TRBV primers primed cDNA for both TCRalpha and TCRbeta. The TCRs were subjected to amplification over about 19 PCR cycles employing a constant-region primer in conjunction with a V-primer adapter. Via MiXCR, TCRdb re-called the reads, giving one row per CDR3 protein. The table shows 30,000 or so distinct CDR3 sequences, with approximately 49% occurring only once. Described time point: after trial treatment. Regarding treatment: LDRT plus nivolumab, ipilimumab, low-dose cyclophosphamide and aspirin (RACIN trial).

The TCR originated in a male donor with gallbladder cancer. The gene calls are TRBV16 and TRBJ2-3; D is perhaps TRBD1 or TRBD2 (5 bases each). Specimen: PBMCs, collected after low-dose radiotherapy plus immunotherapy. This chain's CDR3 is CASSDPVTGPTDTQYF. The CDR3 nucleotides are TGTGCCAGCAGCGACCCCGTGACGGGGCCCACAGATACGCAGTATTTT.